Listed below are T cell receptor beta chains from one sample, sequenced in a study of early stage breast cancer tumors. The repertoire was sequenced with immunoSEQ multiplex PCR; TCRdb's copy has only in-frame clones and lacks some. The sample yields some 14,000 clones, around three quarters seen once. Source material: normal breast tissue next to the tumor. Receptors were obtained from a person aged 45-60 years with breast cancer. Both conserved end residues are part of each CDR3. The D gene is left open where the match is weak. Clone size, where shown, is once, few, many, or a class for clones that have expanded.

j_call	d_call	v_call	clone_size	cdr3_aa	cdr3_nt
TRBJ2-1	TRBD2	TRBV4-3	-	CASSQDSGRAHEQFF	TGCGCCAGCAGCCAAGATAGCGGGAGGGCCCATGAGCAGTTCTTC
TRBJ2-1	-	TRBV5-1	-	CASSLRASGSYNEQFF	TGCGCCAGCAGCTTGCGAGCTAGTGGATCCTACAATGAGCAGTTCTTC
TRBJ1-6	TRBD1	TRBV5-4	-	CASSFAGQGFNSPLHF	TGTGCCAGCAGCTTCGCCGGACAGGGTTTTAATTCACCCCTCCACTTT
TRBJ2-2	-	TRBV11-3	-	CASSLEVRAELFF	TGTGCCAGCAGCTTAGAGGTCAGGGCCGAGCTGTTTTTT
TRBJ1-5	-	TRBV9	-	CASSVGQGGGQPQHF	TGTGCCAGCAGCGTCGGCCAGGGCGGAGGTCAGCCCCAGCATTTT
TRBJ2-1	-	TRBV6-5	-	CASSYGFVGSYNEQFF	TGTGCCAGCAGTTACGGGTTCGTAGGCTCCTACAATGAGCAGTTCTTC
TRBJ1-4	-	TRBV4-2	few	CASSQGHRTTNEKLFF	TGTGCCAGCAGCCAGGGCCACCGCACAACTAATGAAAAACTGTTTTTT
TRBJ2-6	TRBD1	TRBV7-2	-	CASTLTQGAGANVLTF	TGTGCCAGCACCTTAACACAGGGGGCTGGGGCCAACGTCCTGACTTTC
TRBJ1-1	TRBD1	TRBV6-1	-	CASSASTGADTEAFF	TGTGCCAGCAGTGCTTCGACAGGGGCGGACACTGAAGCTTTCTTT
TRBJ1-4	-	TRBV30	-	CAWSGQQDFNEKLFF	TGTGCCTGGAGTGGACAGCAAGACTTTAATGAAAAACTGTTTTTT
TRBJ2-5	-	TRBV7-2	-	CASSFGGQQETQYF	TGTGCCAGCAGCTTCGGCGGGCAACAAGAGACCCAGTACTTC
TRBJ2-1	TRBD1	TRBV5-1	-	CASSRWGQGMNEQFF	TGCGCCAGCAGCAGGTGGGGACAGGGGATGAATGAGCAGTTCTTC
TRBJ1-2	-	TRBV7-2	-	CASSSWTGALEGYTF	TGTGCCAGCAGCTCGTGGACGGGCGCCTTGGAGGGCTACACCTTC
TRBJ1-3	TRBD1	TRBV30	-	CAWIVGQGPFGNTIYF	TGTGCCTGGATTGTGGGACAGGGGCCCTTTGGAAACACCATATATTTT
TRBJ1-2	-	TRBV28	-	CASTSNYGYTF	TGTGCCAGCACTTCTAACTATGGCTACACCTTC
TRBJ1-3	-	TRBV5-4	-	CASSLAGSRTGNTIYF	TGTGCCAGCAGCTTGGCCGGCAGCCGAACTGGAAACACCATATATTTT
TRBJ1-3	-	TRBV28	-	CASSLLGNTIYF	TGTGCCAGCAGTTTACTTGGAAACACCATATATTTT
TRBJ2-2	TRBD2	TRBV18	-	CASSPPSGAGVYTGELFF	TGTGCCAGCTCACCACCATCTGGAGCGGGAGTTTACACCGGGGAGCTGTTTTTT
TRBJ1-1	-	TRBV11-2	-	CASSAWGTQAFF	TGTGCCAGCAGCGCCTGGGGGACCCAAGCTTTCTTT
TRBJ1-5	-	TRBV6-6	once	CASRPPTGQPQHF	TGTGCCAGCAGGCCCCCGACGGGACAGCCCCAGCATTTT
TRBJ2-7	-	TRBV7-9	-	CASSLLTGSLSYEQYF	TGTGCCAGCAGTCTTCTAACAGGGTCCCTATCCTACGAGCAGTACTTC
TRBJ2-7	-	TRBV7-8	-	CASSLEGVHEQYF	TGTGCCAGCAGCTTGGAAGGGGTCCACGAGCAGTACTTC
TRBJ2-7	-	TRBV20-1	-	CSAAKSYEQYF	TGCAGTGCCGCGAAATCCTACGAGCAGTACTTC
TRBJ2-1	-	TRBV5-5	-	CASSLATNNEQFF	TGTGCCAGCAGCTTGGCCACTAACAATGAGCAGTTCTTC
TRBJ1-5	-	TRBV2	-	CASSEDEWGQPQHF	TGTGCCAGCAGTGAAGATGAATGGGGTCAGCCCCAGCATTTT
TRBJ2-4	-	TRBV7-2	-	CASSLSPGGQIAKNIQYF	TGTGCCAGCAGCCTCTCCCCCGGGGGACAGATAGCCAAAAACATTCAGTACTTC
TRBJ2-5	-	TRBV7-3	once	CASSLIPSGQIQAETQYF	TGTGCCAGCAGCTTAATCCCCTCGGGACAAATTCAGGCAGAGACCCAGTACTTC
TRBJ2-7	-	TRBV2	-	CASRFEEYEQYF	TGTGCCAGCAGATTTGAAGAATACGAGCAGTACTTC
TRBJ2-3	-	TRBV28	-	CASTNKVTQYF	TGTGCCAGCACCAATAAGGTTACGCAGTATTTT
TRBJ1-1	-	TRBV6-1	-	CASLGVAEAFF	TGTGCCAGCCTCGGGGTGGCTGAAGCTTTCTTT
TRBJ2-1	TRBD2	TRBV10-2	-	CASSDGGAVNEQFF	TGCGCCAGCAGTGACGGGGGGGCTGTAAATGAGCAGTTCTTC
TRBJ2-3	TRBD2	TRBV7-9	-	CASSLAGGETDTQYF	TGTGCCAGCAGCCTAGCGGGGGGGGAGACAGATACGCAGTATTTT
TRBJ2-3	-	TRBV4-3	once	CASSQDGGPSTDTQYF	TGCGCCAGCAGCCAAGACGGGGGTCCTAGCACAGATACGCAGTATTTT
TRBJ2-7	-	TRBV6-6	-	CASSSSTYEQYF	TGTGCCAGCAGTTCCTCAACTTACGAGCAGTACTTC
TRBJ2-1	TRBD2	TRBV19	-	CASTSGTYNEQFF	TGTGCCAGCACTAGCGGGACTTACAATGAGCAGTTCTTC
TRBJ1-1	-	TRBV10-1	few	CASRQGRDTEAFF	TGCGCCAGCAGGCAGGGGAGAGACACTGAAGCTTTCTTT
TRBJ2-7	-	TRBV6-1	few	CASSAVAGTYEQYF	TGTGCCAGCAGTGCGGTGGCAGGGACCTACGAGCAGTACTTC
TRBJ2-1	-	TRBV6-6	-	CASSQQVTNEQFF	TGTGCCAGCAGTCAACAGGTAACCAATGAGCAGTTCTTC
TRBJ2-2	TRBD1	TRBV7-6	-	CASSWTGATGELFF	TGTGCCAGCAGCTGGACAGGGGCCACCGGGGAGCTGTTTTTT
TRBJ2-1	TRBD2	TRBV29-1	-	CSVDGISGAEQFF	TGCAGCGTTGATGGGATTAGCGGGGCTGAGCAGTTCTTC
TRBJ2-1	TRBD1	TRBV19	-	CASSARGDRVSSYNEQFF	TGTGCCAGTAGTGCCCGAGGGGACAGGGTAAGCTCCTACAATGAGCAGTTCTTC
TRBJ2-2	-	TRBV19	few	CASSLVGTGELFF	TGTGCCAGTAGTCTAGTGGGGACCGGGGAGCTGTTTTTT
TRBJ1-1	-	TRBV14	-	CASSQDVAGSPLVTEAFF	TGTGCCAGCAGCCAAGATGTGGCAGGTTCCCCCTTAGTTACTGAAGCTTTCTTT
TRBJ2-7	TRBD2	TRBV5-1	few	CASSLSGSSYEQYF	TGCGCCAGCAGCTTGAGCGGGAGCTCCTACGAGCAGTACTTC
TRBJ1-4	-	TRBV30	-	CAWSPPSTNEKLFF	TGTGCCTGGAGCCCCCCATCAACTAATGAAAAACTGTTTTTT
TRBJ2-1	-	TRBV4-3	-	CASSQGLPGTYNEQFF	TGCGCCAGCAGCCAAGGTCTTCCGGGGACCTACAATGAGCAGTTCTTC
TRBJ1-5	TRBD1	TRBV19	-	CASSTPGQGNNQPQHF	TGTGCCAGTAGTACCCCGGGACAGGGTAACAATCAGCCCCAGCATTTT
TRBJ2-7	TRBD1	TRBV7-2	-	CASSFPGTGGYEQYF	TGTGCCAGCAGCTTTCCCGGGACAGGCGGGTACGAGCAGTACTTC
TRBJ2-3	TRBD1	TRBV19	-	CASSVPPGQGADTQYF	TGTGCCAGTAGTGTACCCCCGGGACAGGGGGCAGATACGCAGTATTTT
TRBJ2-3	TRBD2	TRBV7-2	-	CASSLGLAGDTQYF	TGTGCCAGCAGCTTAGGGCTAGCGGGGGATACGCAGTATTTT
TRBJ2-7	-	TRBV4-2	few	CASRPEWQDSYEQYF	TGTGCCAGCAGACCGGAGTGGCAGGACAGCTACGAGCAGTACTTC
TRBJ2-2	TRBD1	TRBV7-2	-	CASSQDRARSRELFF	TGTGCCAGCAGCCAGGACAGGGCGCGTAGTCGGGAGCTGTTTTTT
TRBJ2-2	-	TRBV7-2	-	CASSFLNTGELFF	TGTGCCAGCAGCTTCCTTAACACCGGGGAGCTGTTTTTT